Presented here are 19 T cell receptor beta chains from one specimen sequenced in a study of identical twins. TCRdb ran MiXCR on the 5' RACE reads and lists one entry per CDR3 protein. This sample has approximately 670,000 distinct CDR3 sequences, with 5.5% to 6.5% found just once. The specimen sequenced was naive T cells sorted from blood. The source is a man younger than 30 in good health.

The chain carries TRBV4-1 and TRBJ1-4; 8 positions agree with TRBD1. Per the germline V gene, CDR1 is MGHRA and CDR2 is YSYEKL. Germline trimming cut 3 bases from V and 4 bases from J; bases unmatched to any gene: 7. This CDR3 contains 16 residues. The CDR3 spells CASSHLPDRVNEKLFF. CDR3 in DNA: TGCGCCAGCAGCCACCTCCCGGACAGGGTTAATGAAAAACTGTTTTTT.

This clonotype was seen a handful of times. The gene calls are TRBV29-1 and TRBJ2-6; D ambiguous. V was clipped by 6 bases and J by 0 bases, with 6 bases between them. The CDR3 covers 13 residues. The germline V gene encodes CDR1 SQVTM and CDR2 ANQGSEA. CDR3 coding DNA: TGCAGCGTCGAAACCTCTGGGGCCAACGTCCTGACTTTC. This gives the protein CSVETSGANVLTF.

The genes are TRBV4-3 and TRBJ2-7; D may be TRBD2 (6 bases). Germline loops: CDR1 LGHNA, CDR2 YSLEER. V lost 0 bases and J lost 4, with 7 bases in between. The CDR3 length is 13 residues. CDR3 sequence: CASSQDSGYEQYF. The CDR3 region has the DNA TGCGCCAGCAGCCAAGATAGCGGATACGAGCAGTACTTC.

Ten or more counts support this clonotype. The chain joins TRBV5-1 to TRBJ2-1; 7 bases align to TRBD1. Looked up from germline, CDR1 is SGHRS and CDR2 is YFSETQ. This CDR3 is 13 amino acids long. Trimming at V came to 4 bases and at J to 5 bases, leaving 3 bases not matched to a gene. The chain's CDR3 is CASSPGQNNEQFF. Here the CDR3 DNA reads TGCGCCAGCAGCCCGGGACAGAACAATGAGCAGTTCTTC.

At least ten counts were recorded for this clonotype. The chain carries TRBV4-1 and TRBJ2-5, with D possibly being TRBD1 (6 bases). Trimming pared 5 bases from V and 4 bases from J, leaving 17 bases between. The CDR3 spans 15 residues. Per germline, CDR1 MGHRA and CDR2 YSYEKL. CDR3 amino acids: CASSTRGQRGETQYF. In DNA, the CDR3 is TGCGCCAGCAGCACGAGAGGACAGAGAGGAGAGACCCAGTACTTC.

This rearrangement joins TRBV5-1 to TRBJ2-6, with D unclear. Trimming took 0 bases from V and 4 from J, leaving 11 bases between them. The CDR3 is made up of 16 amino acids. CDR1 and CDR2 (germline): SGHRS, YFSETQ. Here the CDR3 reads CASSLDGWTGANVLTF. The CDR3 bases are TGCGCCAGCAGCTTGGATGGCTGGACCGGGGCCAACGTCCTGACTTTC.

Details on this clonotype: A read error is possible here, since a much larger clone lies one base away. The genes are TRBV6-5 and TRBJ2-7; TRBD1 aligns across 7 bases. The CDR3 loop spans 16 amino acids. Germline lookup yields CDR1 MNHEY and CDR2 SVGAGI. The chain's CDR3 is CARSYGLWDSSYEQYF. The CDR3 DNA reads TGTGCCAGAAGTTACGGGCTATGGGACAGCTCCTACGAGCAGTACTTC.

This chain links TRBV6-2 or TRBV6-3 with TRBJ1-1; D unresolved. Germline V gives CDR1 MNHEY, CDR2 SVGEGT. Deletions cut 4 bases from V and 0 bases from J, with 6 bases between. This CDR3 has 13 residues. The chain's CDR3 is CASSWLMNTEAFF. The CDR3 DNA is TGTGCCAGCAGTTGGCTCATGAACACTGAAGCTTTCTTT.

This clonotype was counted only a few times. The V gene is TRBV3-1, the J gene TRBJ2-7, with 8 bases that match TRBD1. Looked up from germline, CDR1 is LGHDT and CDR2 is YNNKEL (reference sequence). V lost 5 bases to trimming and J lost 3 bases; unmatched junction nucleotides: 9. The CDR3 totals 15 residues. CDR3 protein: CASSEQTGDGYEQYF. The CDR3 coding sequence is TGTGCCAGCAGCGAACAGACAGGGGACGGCTACGAGCAGTACTTC.

This clonotype was picked up many times. This chain joins TRBV7-9 and TRBJ1-6; no reliable D call. Germline assignment: CDR1 SEHNR and CDR2 FQNEAQ (reference sequence). This CDR3 is 13 amino acids long. Trimming pared 5 bases from V and 7 bases from J, leaving 9 bases between. For the CDR3, the DNA is TGTGCCAGCAGCCGAGAAGGAAATTCACCCCTCCACTTT. This encodes CASSREGNSPLHF.

This clonotype occurred many times. The CDR3 protein is CATSDFTETYEQYV. The CDR3 region has the DNA TGTGCCACCAGTGATTTTACGGAGACCTACGAGCAGTACGTC. This rearrangement joins TRBV24-1 to TRBJ2-7, with D hard to call. CDR1 KGHDR and CDR2 SFDVKD come from the germline V gene. The germline V and J ends were trimmed by 1 base and 2 bases, with 8 bases remaining between them. The CDR3 runs to 14 residues.

In its sample, this clonotype was seen a few times. J is TRBJ2-2 and V is TRBV7-7; 8 bases are a match to TRBD2. Germline V gene lookup returns CDR1 SSHAT and CDR2 FNYEAQ (reference sequence). The ends lost 5 bases at V and 6 bases at J; junction bases unmatched: 5. The CDR3 runs to 14 residues. CDR3 region: CASSTSTSAGELFF. In DNA, the CDR3 is TGTGCCAGCAGCACATCGACTAGCGCCGGGGAGCTGTTTTTT.

At least ten counts were recorded for this clonotype. The chain links TRBV10-3 to TRBJ2-1; TRBD2 matches 8 bases. The junction had 13 bases not matched to a gene; V was cut back by 2 bases and J by 10 bases. In germline, CDR1 is ENHRY, CDR2 SYGVKD. The CDR3 is 16 residues long. CDR3 sequence (DNA): TGTGCCATCAGTGAGCCCTCCGGGGAGGTAGCGGGAGAGCAGTTCTTC. As protein: CAISEPSGEVAGEQFF.

As for this clonotype: This may be a read error: a much more frequent sequence differs by one nucleotide. The chain joins TRBV9 to TRBJ2-5; D not resolved. Trimming cost V 0 bases and J 2 bases, with 8 bases left between them. Germline V gene sequence: CDR1 SGDLS, CDR2 YYNGEE. There are 14 residues in the CDR3. The CDR3 here is CASSVVHSQETQYF. CDR3 sequence (DNA): TGTGCCAGCAGCGTAGTGCATTCGCAAGAGACCCAGTACTTC.

This clonotype was found a few times. This chain connects TRBV4-1 to TRBJ1-2; 10 nucleotides match TRBD1. This CDR3 region has 16 residues. The junction had 11 bases not matched to a gene; V was cut back by 4 bases and J by 6 bases. Germline V lookup: CDR1 MGHRA, CDR2 YSYEKL. The CDR3 coding sequence is TGCGCCAGCAGCCCGTCCCGGGACAGGGGAGTTGATGGCTACACCTTC. Translated, it gives CASSPSRDRGVDGYTF.

This clonotype was recorded many times. The chain couples TRBV2 to TRBJ2-3; the match to TRBD2 covers 15 bases. The CDR3 extends over 17 amino acids. J lost 4 bases, V lost 7 bases, and 9 bases had no gene match. CDR1 SNHLY and CDR2 FYNNEI come from the germline V gene. The CDR3 nucleotides are TGTGCCAGCATCGGACTAGCGGGAGGGTCCACAGCAGATACGCAGTATTTT. Its translation is CASIGLAGGSTADTQYF. The whole variable domain, filled in from reference TRBV2 and TRBJ2-3, reads EPEVTQTPSHQVTQMGQEVILRCVPISNHLYFYWYRQILGQKVEFLVSFYNNEISEKSEIFDDQFSVERPDGSNFTLKIRSTKLEDSAMYFCASIGLAGGSTADTQYFGPGTRLTVL.

This clonotype was observed a handful of times. The chain uses TRBV20-1 and TRBJ1-6; 7 nucleotides line up with TRBD1. This CDR3 comprises 14 residues. CDR1 DFQATT and CDR2 SNEGSKA come from the germline V gene (reference sequence). The trim removed 6 bases at V and 4 bases at J, leaving 6 bases unmatched. CDR3 sequence: CSATGQSYNSPLHF. The CDR3 nucleotides are TGCAGTGCCACGGGACAGTCATATAATTCACCCCTCCACTTT.

V usage is TRBV15 and J usage is TRBJ1-5; possibly TRBD1 for D (6 bases). The CDR3 is 18 amino acids. CDR1 is LNHNV and CDR2 is YYDKDF in the germline V gene (reference sequence). V lost 4 bases to trimming and J lost 1 base, with 20 bases between them. CDR3: CATSTAGTGGGSNQPQHF. The CDR3 DNA follows: TGTGCCACCAGCACCGCTGGGACGGGGGGCGGGAGCAATCAGCCCCAGCATTTT. Based on the CDR3 plus reference TRBV15 and TRBJ1-5, the full variable domain is DAMVIQNPRYQVTQFGKPVTLSCSQTLNHNVMYWYQQKSSQAPKLLFHYYDKDFNNEADTPDNFQSRRPNTSFCFLDIRSPGLGDTAMYLCATSTAGTGGGSNQPQHFGDGTRLSIL.

There are many counts of this clonotype. The V call is TRBV29-1, the J call TRBJ2-3, with 11 bases matching TRBD2. The CDR3 contains 14 residues. Germline V gene sequence: CDR1 SQVTM, CDR2 ANQGSEA. Unmatched junction bases numbered 5, after V lost 5 bases and J lost 4 bases. Here the CDR3 DNA reads TGCAGCGTTACCGGACTAGCGGGCCCAGATACGCAGTATTTT. This sequence encodes CSVTGLAGPDTQYF.